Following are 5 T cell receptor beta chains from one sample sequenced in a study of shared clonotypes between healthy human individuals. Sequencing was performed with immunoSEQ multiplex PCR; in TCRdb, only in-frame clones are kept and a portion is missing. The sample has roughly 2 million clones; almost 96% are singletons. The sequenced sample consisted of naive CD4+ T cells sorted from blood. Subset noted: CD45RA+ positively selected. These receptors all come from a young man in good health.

CDR3 in amino acids: CASSEMGLHVSYNEQFF. Here the CDR3 DNA reads TGTGCCAGCAGCGAAATGGGACTCCATGTCTCCTACAATGAGCAGTTCTTC. V gene TRBV2 combines with J gene TRBJ2-1; a weak D match, TRBD2 (6 bases). CDR3 length: 17 residues. Between the trimmed V and J ends, which lost 6 bases and 0 bases, there was a span of 18 bases. Germline V gene data show CDR1 as SNHLY and CDR2 as FYNNEI.

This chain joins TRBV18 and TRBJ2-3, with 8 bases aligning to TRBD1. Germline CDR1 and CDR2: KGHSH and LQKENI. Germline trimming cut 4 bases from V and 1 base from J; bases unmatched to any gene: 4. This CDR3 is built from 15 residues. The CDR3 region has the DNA TGTGCCAGCTCACGACAGGGGTGGGGCACAGATACGCAGTATTTT. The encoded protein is CASSRQGWGTDTQYF.

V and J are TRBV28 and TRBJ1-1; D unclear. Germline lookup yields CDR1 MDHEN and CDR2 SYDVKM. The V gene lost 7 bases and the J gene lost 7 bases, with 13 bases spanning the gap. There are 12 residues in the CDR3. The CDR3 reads CASMDAAFEAFF. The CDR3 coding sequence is TGTGCCAGCATGGATGCTGCCTTTGAAGCTTTCTTT.

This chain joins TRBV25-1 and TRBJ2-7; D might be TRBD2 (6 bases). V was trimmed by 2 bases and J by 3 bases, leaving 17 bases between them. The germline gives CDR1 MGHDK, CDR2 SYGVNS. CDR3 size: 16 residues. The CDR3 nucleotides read TGTGCCAGCAGTGAACCGACCAGAGGGAGGATCTACGAGCAGTACTTC. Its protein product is CASSEPTRGRIYEQYF.

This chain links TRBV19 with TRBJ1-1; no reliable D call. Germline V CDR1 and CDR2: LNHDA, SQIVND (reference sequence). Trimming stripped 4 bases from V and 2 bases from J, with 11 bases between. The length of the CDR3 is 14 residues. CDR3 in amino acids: CASSKYEPNTEAFF. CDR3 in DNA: TGTGCCAGTAGTAAGTACGAGCCTAACACTGAAGCTTTCTTT.